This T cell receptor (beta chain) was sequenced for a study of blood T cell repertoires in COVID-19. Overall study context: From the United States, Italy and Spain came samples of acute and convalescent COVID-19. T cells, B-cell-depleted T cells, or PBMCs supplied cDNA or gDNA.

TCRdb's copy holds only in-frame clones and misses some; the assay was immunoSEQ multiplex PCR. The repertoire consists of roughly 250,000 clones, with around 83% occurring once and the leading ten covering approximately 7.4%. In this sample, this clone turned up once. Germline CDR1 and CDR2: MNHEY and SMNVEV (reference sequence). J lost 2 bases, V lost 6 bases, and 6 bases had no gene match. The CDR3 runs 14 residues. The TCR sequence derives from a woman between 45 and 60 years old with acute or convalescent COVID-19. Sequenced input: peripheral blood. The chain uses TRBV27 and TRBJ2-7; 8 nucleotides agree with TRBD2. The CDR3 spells CASRRAGETYEQYF. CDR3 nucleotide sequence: TGTGCCAGCAGGAGAGCGGGAGAGACCTACGAGCAGTACTTC.